This TCR beta chain was captured by sequencing in a study of blood T cell repertoires in COVID-19. At the level of the study: The cDNA or gDNA used as material had been derived from T cells, B-cell-depleted T cells, or PBMCs.

Recruitment covered about 25 US areas and drew participants whose ages spanned roughly 18 to 90 years. Recovery meant two consecutive negative NP/OP PCR tests, professional clearance, or resolved symptoms. Only in-frame clones appear in the TCRdb table, and some are missing; sequencing was by immunoSEQ multiplex PCR. The data show hundreds of thousands of clones, with 75% to 90% seen just once and more than 0.8% held by the top ten. Trimming pared 4 bases from V and 4 bases from J, leaving 19 bases between. Germline assignment: CDR1 MNHEY and CDR2 SVGAGI. The CDR3 covers 16 residues. The V gene is TRBV6-5, the J gene TRBJ1-2; D possibly corresponds to TRBD1 (5 bases). Sequenced material: PBMCs or T cells enriched from blood (not recorded which). This TCR was recovered from a man between 18 and 35 years old who had recovered from COVID-19. The chain's CDR3 is CASSSSSRRGVYGYTF. Here the CDR3 DNA reads TGTGCCAGCAGTTCGTCGAGCCGTCGGGGGGTCTATGGCTACACCTTC.